This T cell receptor beta chain was observed in a study of T cells in Graves' hyperthyroidism and ophthalmopathy. Study results and caveats: Most expanded thyroid clonotypes above 0.001 also appeared in blood. The model foresaw ophthalmopathy a median around 6 months prior to onset.

Amplification of TCR beta CDR3 regions used RNA as the template. A first-round RT-PCR of the TCR CDR3 used the HTBI primer set. Each CDR3 protein is one row after TCRdb ran MiXCR on the multiplex PCR reads. The sample records around 450,000 distinct CDR3 sequences, around 16% being singletons. Stable disease denoted Graves' hyperthyroidism without ophthalmopathy progression within 18 months. Newly diagnosed patients aged 18 to 65 had hyperthyroidism of under 2 months' duration. The V gene lost 4 bases and the J gene lost 0 bases, with 10 bases spanning the gap. Germline V CDR1 and CDR2: SNHLY, FYNNEI. CDR3 length: 14 amino acids. In this sample, this clonotype turned up many times. Its target is unknown.

The sequencing sample was made of blood. V usage is TRBV2 and J usage is TRBJ2-7; D unresolved. The receptor's source is a woman aged 18 to 35 with Graves' hyperthyroidism. This chain's CDR3 is CASSGSGRSYEQYF. The CDR3 nucleotides read TGTGCCAGCAGTGGCTCAGGACGCTCCTACGAGCAGTACTTC. Full variable domain (outside the CDR3, taken from reference TRBV2 and TRBJ2-7): EPEVTQTPSHQVTQMGQEVILRCVPISNHLYFYWYRQILGQKVEFLVSFYNNEISEKSEIFDDQFSVERPDGSNFTLKIRSTKLEDSAMYFCASSGSGRSYEQYFGPGTRLTVT.